This is a list of T cell receptor beta chains from one sample in a study of shared clonotypes between healthy human individuals. Some clones are missing from TCRdb's copy, which holds only in-frame ones; the method was immunoSEQ multiplex PCR. The sample lists around 940,000 clones, 60% to 85% occurring once. Source material: memory CD4+ T cells sorted from blood. These receptors all come from a man aged 18 to 30 in good health. CDR3s include the opening cysteine and the closing phenylalanine or tryptophan. D genes are given only for firm matches. The listing skips clone size in some rows; elsewhere it reads once, few, many or a size class.

>TRBJ2-7|.|.|TRBV18
TGTGCCAGCTCACCAGGGGCGGGGTACGAGCAGTACTTC
CASSPGAGYEQYF
>TRBJ1-1|.|.|TRBV6-5
TGTGCCAGCAGTTACTTGGACCCCGGGTCCACTGAAGCTTTCTTT
CASSYLDPGSTEAFF
>TRBJ2-7|.|TRBD2|TRBV6-6
TGTGCCAGCAGTACCCCGAGACTAGCGTTCTACGAGCAGTACTTC
CASSTPRLAFYEQYF
>TRBJ2-7|.|.|TRBV5-1
TGCGCCAGCAGCTTGGGCCAGTCCTACGAGCAGTACTTC
CASSLGQSYEQYF
>TRBJ1-6|.|TRBD1|TRBV14
TGTGCCAGCAGCCAGGCCCGGACAGGCAATTCACCCCTCCACTTT
CASSQARTGNSPLHF
>TRBJ2-3|.|.|TRBV5-1
TGCGCCAGCAGCTTGGGCGGTAGCGACCTCACAGATACGCAGTATTTT
CASSLGGSDLTDTQYF
>TRBJ2-2|.|TRBD2|TRBV11-2
TGTGCCAGCACCTTAACGGGGGGGCGTTTGACCGGGGAGCTGTTTTTT
CASTLTGGRLTGELFF
>TRBJ2-5|.|TRBD1|TRBV12-5
TGTGCTAGTGGCCCGGGGACAGGGGGTTATGAGACCCAGTACTTC
CASGPGTGGYETQYF
>TRBJ1-6|.|.|TRBV7-9
TGTGCCAGCAGCTTAACGAGTGGAGGGAGCTCCTATAATTCACCCCTCCACTTT
CASSLTSGGSSYNSPLHF
>TRBJ1-2|.|.|TRBV21-1
TGTGCCAGCAACGACGAACGTACGACAGGGAGGTCGGGGAACTATGGCTACACCTTC
CASNDERTTGRSGNYGYTF
>TRBJ1-6|.|.|TRBV2
TGTGCCAGCAGACGGCAGGATCTCTCAAATTCACCCCTCCACTTT
CASRRQDLSNSPLHF
>TRBJ2-2|.|TRBD1|TRBV4-1
TGCGCCAGCAGCCAAGTATTGGGACAGGGGACCGGGGAGCTGTTTTTT
CASSQVLGQGTGELFF
>TRBJ2-7|.|TRBD2|TRBV19
TGTGCCAGTAGTATGATCTGGGCGGGAGGGCTTCCAAACGAGCAGTACTTC
CASSMIWAGGLPNEQYF
>TRBJ2-2|.|.|TRBV6-1
TGTGCCAGCAGTGAAGCCCGTGAGCTGTTTTTT
CASSEARELFF
>TRBJ2-7|.|TRBD2|TRBV6-1
TGTGCCAGCAGTGAATGGGCTAGCGGGGGTACTTACGAGCAGTACTTC
CASSEWASGGTYEQYF
>TRBJ2-7|.|.|TRBV10-3
TGTGCCATCAGTGAGAGGTCGGGCGAGCAGTACTTC
CAISERSGEQYF
>TRBJ2-5|.|TRBD2|TRBV7-6
TGTGCCAGCAGCTTTAGCGGGAACCCGCCGGAGACCCAGTACTTC
CASSFSGNPPETQYF
>TRBJ1-2|.|TRBD1|TRBV28
TGTGCCAGCAGCCCGACAGGGCCGACCTATGGCTACACCTTC
CASSPTGPTYGYTF
>TRBJ1-1|.|TRBD1|TRBV6-1
TGTGCCAGCAGTGATTCGGGACAGGTGGGCGCTGAAGCTTTCTTT
CASSDSGQVGAEAFF
>TRBJ2-5|.|TRBD2|TRBV4-1
TGCGCCAGCAGCCAGGCCTCACTAGCGGGAGGGACCCAAGAGACCCAGTACTTC
CASSQASLAGGTQETQYF
>TRBJ1-2|.|.|TRBV28
TGTGCCAGCAGCCAGAGGTATGGCTACACCTTC
CASSQRYGYTF
>TRBJ2-3|few|TRBD2|TRBV7-9
TGTGCCAGCAGCCGCGGGGGGTCCACAGATACGCAGTATTTT
CASSRGGSTDTQYF
>TRBJ1-2|once|.|TRBV19
TGTGCCAGTACATTAGGCCCGACAGGCGCCATTGGTGCTGGGGGCTACACCTTC
CASTLGPTGAIGAGGYTF
>TRBJ1-6|few|.|TRBV27
TGTGCCACCAGACCAGGGGTTAATTCACCCCTCCACTTT
CATRPGVNSPLHF
>TRBJ1-2|.|TRBD1|TRBV6-1
TGTGCCAGCAGTGAAGGAGGGGGCCCCTATGGCTACACCTTC
CASSEGGGPYGYTF
>TRBJ2-4|.|TRBD1|TRBV28
TGTGCCAGCAACGACAGGGTTGACAAAAACATTCAGTACTTC
CASNDRVDKNIQYF
>TRBJ1-2|.|TRBD1|TRBV28
TGTGCCAGCAACCCAGGGGGCGCGACAGGCTACACCTTC
CASNPGGATGYTF
>TRBJ2-3|.|.|TRBV18
TGTGCCAGCTCACAATCGGCGAAAGATACGCAGTATTTT
CASSQSAKDTQYF
>TRBJ2-2|.|TRBD2|TRBV11-3
TGTGCCAGCAGCTCCCATGGCGGGGGTTCGGCCGGGGAGCTGTTTTTT
CASSSHGGGSAGELFF
>TRBJ1-2|.|TRBD1|TRBV5-4
TGTGCCAGCAGCTGGGGACAGGGGGCTGCCCCTAACTATGGCTACACCTTC
CASSWGQGAAPNYGYTF
>TRBJ1-2|.|.|TRBV6-5
TGTGCCAGCAGTGAACTCCATGGCTACACCTTC
CASSELHGYTF
>TRBJ1-2|.|.|TRBV5-1
TGCGCCAGCAGCTTGTCTCCCCACTTGGGCTACACCTTC
CASSLSPHLGYTF
>TRBJ2-6|once|.|TRBV5-1
TGCGCCAGCAGCTTCCTATCCGGGACGAGCGGGGCCAACGTCCTGACTTTC
CASSFLSGTSGANVLTF
>TRBJ2-2|.|.|TRBV7-3
TGTGCCAGCAGCTTAAGAAATGTCGGCTTCAGTGGCACCGGGGAGCTGTTTTTT
CASSLRNVGFSGTGELFF
>TRBJ1-6|few|TRBD1|TRBV10-1
TGCGCCAGCAGTGAGCAAGGGGGCCGATCACCCCTCCACTTT
CASSEQGGRSPLHF
>TRBJ2-5|.|.|TRBV5-1
TGCGCCAGCAGCTTGGACAGCAACCAAGAGACCCAGTACTTC
CASSLDSNQETQYF
>TRBJ1-1|.|.|TRBV13
TGTGCCAGCAGCTTGGTGGGACTTGATTTTTCGATTGTAGGGACTGAAGCTTTCTTT
CASSLVGLDFSIVGTEAFF
>TRBJ1-1|.|.|TRBV7-2
TGTGCCAGCAGACCGGGGGGGACCCCCACTGAAGCTTTCTTT
CASRPGGTPTEAFF
>TRBJ2-1|.|TRBD1|TRBV9
TGTGCCAGCAGCGCGACGGTTGGGGGACAGGGCAAGCAGTTCTTC
CASSATVGGQGKQFF
>TRBJ2-7|.|.|TRBV18
TGTGCCAGCTCACGTCGATCGTCTCTCTCCTACGAGCAGTACTTC
CASSRRSSLSYEQYF
>TRBJ1-1|.|TRBD1|TRBV11-2
TGTGCCAGCAGCTATAGGACAGGCCGAGTGCCGAGTACTGAAGCTTTCTTT
CASSYRTGRVPSTEAFF
>TRBJ2-5|.|TRBD2|TRBV6-6
TGTGCCAGCAGTTACTCCGCGGGAGGGTCGGAGACCCAGTACTTC
CASSYSAGGSETQYF
>TRBJ2-2|.|TRBD2|TRBV27
TGTGCCAGCAGTTTATCCCCGACTAGCGGGATCGGCGCCGGGGAGCTGTTTTTT
CASSLSPTSGIGAGELFF
>TRBJ1-1|.|.|TRBV6-4
TGTGCCAGCAGTGAGTCAGGGGCGACTCGAGGGGTTAACACTGAAGCTTTCTTT
CASSESGATRGVNTEAFF
>TRBJ2-1|few|.|TRBV7-2
TGTGCCAGCAGCCGGACGGGGAATGAGCAGTTCTTC
CASSRTGNEQFF
>TRBJ2-7|.|.|TRBV6-1
TGTGCCAGCAGGCCCCCCCAGACAGGAGCCTACGAGCAGTACTTC
CASRPPQTGAYEQYF